The rows below give T cell receptor beta chains drawn from one sample of a study of cytomegalovirus exposure and HLA in healthy donors. Clones were sequenced by immunoSEQ multiplex PCR, and TCRdb holds only the in-frame ones, with some missing. The sample contains fewer than 150,000 clones, 80% to 90% of which appear only once. What was sequenced was PBMCs. All receptors derive from a woman younger than 30 in good health and CMV-seropositive. Both conserved end residues are part of each CDR3. A D gene is named only where the DNA matches it firmly. A row's size may be missing; if present it is once, few, many or a size class.

D,J,size,V,DNA,CDR3
NA,TRBJ1-2,few,TRBV10-2,TGCGCCAGCAGTGAAGGGGACATTCGACTCTATGGCTACACCTTC,CASSEGDIRLYGYTF
TRBD1,TRBJ2-7,NA,TRBV2,TGTGCCAGCAGTAAAGGACAGGCGCCCTACGAGCAGTACTTC,CASSKGQAPYEQYF
NA,TRBJ1-1,NA,TRBV7-2,TGTGCCAGCAGCGCCGGGGGGGGCATGGCTTTCTTT,CASSAGGGMAFF
NA,TRBJ1-4,NA,TRBV10-3,TGTGCCATCCGGTGGAGGGAAAATGAAAAACTGTTTTTT,CAIRWRENEKLFF
NA,TRBJ1-5,NA,TRBV28,TGTGCCAGCAGCCTTCTCTGGGGGGTGAATCAGCCCCAGCATTTT,CASSLLWGVNQPQHF
NA,TRBJ1-6,NA,TRBV28,TGTGCCAGCAGTTTCGGCGGCTCCTATAATTCACCCCTCCACTTT,CASSFGGSYNSPLHF
TRBD2,TRBJ2-3,NA,TRBV13,TGTGCCAGCAGCACCCCCCGGGGGAGGGCCTCAGATACGCAGTATTTT,CASSTPRGRASDTQYF
NA,TRBJ1-6,NA,TRBV19,TGTGCCAGTAGTAAGGAGGGCAGACTTTCACCCCTCCACTTT,CASSKEGRLSPLHF
NA,TRBJ2-1,NA,TRBV5-1,TGCGCCAGCAGCTTTCTGACTCCCGACTACAATGAGCAGTTCTTC,CASSFLTPDYNEQFF
TRBD2,TRBJ2-3,NA,TRBV27,TGTGCCAGCAGTTTAACGCGGGGGAGCACAGATACGCAGTATTTT,CASSLTRGSTDTQYF
TRBD2,TRBJ2-7,NA,TRBV4-3,TGCGCCAGCAGCCAAGATAGGGCAGCAGCGGGGGGCTACGAGCAGTACTTC,CASSQDRAAAGGYEQYF